These 9 T cell receptor beta chains were all obtained from the same sample, sequenced in a study of PD-1 blockade in classical Hodgkin lymphoma (dated by TCRdb to 2019 to 2021). The time point label, read with the paper, signifies: cycle 1 day 1 (C1D1), immediately before nivolumab initiation. Relapse after autologous stem cell transplantation had occurred in all trial patients, and cohorts A, B and C were distinguished by prior brentuximab vedotin exposure. Library preparation employed the immunoSEQ multiplex PCR assay. TCRdb retrieved this table from immuneACCESS and kept in-frame rearrangements only. Not all clones are present; in checked studies, unresolved V genes account for under half, and no reason is known for the remainder. This sample holds around 13,000 clones; roughly 82% were observed only once. The ten largest clonotypes hold less than 5% of the sample. The sequenced sample was peripheral blood mononuclear cells (PBMCs), obtained at baseline. The receptors originated from a human donor with classical Hodgkin lymphoma.

The rearrangement uses TRBV6-6 and TRBJ1-3, with D hard to call. V lost 2 bases and J lost 1, with 6 bases in between. The CDR3 has 14 residues. Germline V lookup: CDR1 MNHNY, CDR2 SVGAGI (reference sequence). DNA of the CDR3: TGTGCCAGCAGTTACATCCTTTCTGGAAACACCATATATTTT. It specifies CASSYILSGNTIYF.

V gene TRBV6-1 combines with J gene TRBJ2-1; D perhaps matches TRBD2 (5 bases). V lost 1 base and J lost 8, with 9 bases in between. The CDR3 sequence is 13 residues long. Germline CDR1 and CDR2: MNHNS and SASEGT. CDR3 nucleotide sequence: TGTGCCAGCAGTGAAGGACCCGGGGATGAGCAGTTCTTC. This encodes CASSEGPGDEQFF.

This clone was recorded once. This sequence joins TRBV7-6 and TRBJ2-1; 11 positions match TRBD2. The germline V gene has CDR1 SGHVS and CDR2 FNYEAQ. The CDR3 has 17 residues. The J segment lost 5 bases and the V segment lost 1 base, leaving 7 bases of the junction unmatched. CDR3 residues: CASSLVTSGGLHNEQFF. The CDR3 DNA is TGTGCCAGCAGCTTAGTCACTAGCGGGGGACTACACAATGAGCAGTTCTTC. The full variable domain, its missing parts supplied by reference TRBV7-6 and TRBJ2-1, is GAGVSQSPRYKVTKRGQDVALRCDPISGHVSLYWYRQALGQGPEFLTYFNYEAQQDKSGLPNDRFSAERPEGSISTLTIQRTEQRDSAMYRCASSLVTSGGLHNEQFFGPGTRLTVL.

This clone was seen more than once but under ten times. This chain uses TRBV5-1 with TRBJ2-5; D might be TRBD1 (6 bases). The germline V and J ends were trimmed by 2 bases and 2 bases, with 10 bases remaining between them. This CDR3 region has 14 residues. Germline CDR1 is SGHRS and CDR2 is YFSETQ. In nucleotides, the CDR3 is TGCGCCAGCAGCTTTCAGGGGAATCAAGAGACCCAGTACTTC. Translated, it gives CASSFQGNQETQYF.

V gene TRBV7-3 combines with J gene TRBJ2-2; a possible D gene is TRBD1 (5 bases). CDR3 length: 15 amino acids. Trimming removed 5 bases at V and 0 bases at J, with 10 bases between. The V gene's germline CDR1 is SGHTA and CDR2 FQGTGA. CDR3 sequence (DNA): TGTGCCAGCAGCCAGGGTGGGGCGAACACCGGGGAGCTGTTTTTT. Protein product: CASSQGGANTGELFF.

The chain recombines TRBV30 with TRBJ2-5; D gene unclear. Germline-derived CDR1 and CDR2 are GTSNPN and SVGIG (reference sequence). This CDR3 is 15 amino acids long. Trimming stripped 0 bases from V and 3 bases from J, with 14 bases between. The CDR3 protein is CAWSVPAMAEETQYF. CDR3 sequence (DNA): TGTGCCTGGAGTGTACCGGCGATGGCAGAAGAGACCCAGTACTTC.

The V and J genes are TRBV7-9 and TRBJ1-3; 9 nucleotides align to TRBD1. After removal of 5 bases from V and 2 bases from J, the junction contained 7 bases not matched to a gene. There are 16 residues in the CDR3. CDR1 is SEHNR and CDR2 is FQNEAQ in the germline V gene (reference sequence). This chain's CDR3 is CASSPGTGMAGNTIYF. In nucleotides, the CDR3 is TGTGCCAGCAGCCCCGGGACAGGGATGGCTGGAAACACCATATATTTT.

V usage is TRBV30 and J usage is TRBJ1-6; possibly TRBD1 for D (5 bases). The length of the CDR3 is 16 residues. V lost 1 base, J lost 0 bases, and 10 bases lay in between. CDR1 is GTSNPN, CDR2 SVGIG, per germline (reference sequence). The CDR3 sequence: CAWSGAGSSYNSPLHF. The DNA for the CDR3 is TGTGCCTGGAGTGGGGCAGGGAGCTCCTATAATTCACCCCTCCACTTT.

The chain combines TRBV28 with TRBJ1-2, with TRBD1 matching over 7 bases. V was pared by 5 bases and J by 5 bases, with 20 bases of the junction left unmatched. The length of the CDR3 is 18 residues. The V gene's germline CDR1 is MDHEN and CDR2 SYDVKM. This CDR3 reads CASSTLKQGRIIGYGYTF. The CDR3 DNA follows: TGTGCCAGCAGTACCCTGAAACAGGGGAGGATAATTGGGTATGGCTACACCTTC.